Sequencing of this TCR beta chain was carried out in a study of T-cell reconstitution after alpha-beta-depleted transplantation in children. Trimming left V 3 bases short and J 3 bases short, with 12 bases between. The CDR3 has 16 amino acids. CDR1 MRHNA and CDR2 SNTAGT come from the germline V gene. Unique molecular identifiers were incorporated into the prepared TCRbeta library. TCRdb called the PCR reads again in MiXCR, with one record for every CDR3 protein. This table has a few hundred thousand distinct CDR3 sequences, 10% appearing once. The receptor's source is a human donor who donated a stem cell graft to a child with acute lymphoblastic leukemia. This sample comprised PBMCs from the stem cell graft donor, obtained from the stem cell graft. The chain links TRBV6-4 to TRBJ1-6, with D tentatively TRBD1 (5 bases). The CDR3 protein is CASSDSPTVYNSPLHF. The CDR3 DNA reads as TGTGCCAGCAGTGATTCCCCGACAGTCTATAATTCACCCCTCCACTTT.